This TCR beta chain was identified during a study of cytomegalovirus exposure and HLA in healthy donors listed by TCRdb under 2017. Notes on the research overall: According to an earlier analysis of 587 of the donors, about 180 million T cells yielded 117 million unique TCR beta sequences and around 300 Gb of sequence data. The number of typed donors differed by locus: about 629-630 for A, B, C, DRB1 and DQB1; 500 to 550 for DQA1; about 600 for DPA1; and some 470 for DPB1. The study aimed to test whether signatures of past pathogen exposure could be identified by cataloging public T cell receptors. All discovery cohort repertoires had been generated using a single sequencing platform. A few DR-DQ haplotypes were treated as single units for association and clustering because of strong linkage in the cohort. HLA typing included class I and class II loci at four-digit resolution. A separate validation cohort of 100 to 150 different subjects was used in addition to the approximately 670-subject first cohort. Roughly 300 gigabases of sequencing data and 91 million or so unique TCR sequences made up an early release that covered roughly 670 HLA-typed donors. The study combined high-throughput TCR immunosequencing, statistical association of individual TCRs with disease status, and machine learning to predict cytomegalovirus infection status. In the later analysis, no new phenotypic data were used to find candidate immune exposures; instead, reliance was placed on TCR beta sequences and their occurrence across donors. Among roughly 400 genotyped donors of the cohort, an average of around 240,000 unique TCR beta nucleotide sequences were sequenced per donor, roughly 18% of them non-productive. Of the 300 to 500 genotyped donors, 81% were placed in the genetic ancestry cluster associated with self-reported Caucasian donors. A later analysis re-examined previously published TCR beta repertoires from 610 or so donors and added high-resolution HLA genotyping to investigate patterns of TCR occurrence. Genome-wide SNP genotypes for about 60% of the roughly 700 donors were used in a later genetic analysis, which treated that subset as a discovery cohort. Using immunosequencing, the study profiled T cell repertoires from fewer than 850 subjects and related those repertoires to cytomegalovirus serostatus. An earlier analysis of several hundred of the donors used high-throughput TCR beta sequencing to judge whether each TCR beta V gene segment behaved as functional or pseudogenic. Donor age, sex, ethnicity and CMV serostatus were collected together with the repertoire data. General findings and caveats noted by the study authors: CMV serostatus was the only immune exposure information available for the cohort. Several of the top co-occurrence clusters appeared to be linked to parvovirus B19, influenza, CMV and Epstein-Barr virus, according to a later analysis. A later genetic analysis associated a missense DCLRE1C variant with V-gene and J-gene trimming of TCR beta chains, and an independent cohort replicated the association. When HLA alleles, especially DR and DQ, strongly co-occurred, attributing TCR associations to individual alleles was difficult. Presence/absence analyses assumed roughly uniform sequencing depth across donors, an assumption that may not hold. According to a later analysis, most CMV-associated TCR beta chains appeared to be HLA-restricted, and the HLA associations seemed to be driven largely by CMV exposure. In the study, some 160 TCR beta chains were listed as associated with cytomegalovirus. In a later analysis, the rate of TCR association differed among HLA loci, with DRB1 alleles having the most associated TCRs and HLA-C alleles having the fewest. Because the 87-base-pair reads could not distinguish some IMGT-functional V segments, including TRBV6-2 and TRBV6-3, those segments were excluded. In vitro tests confirmed that a few of the cytomegalovirus-associated TCR beta chains recognize cytomegalovirus antigens. While some public TCRs were present in many individuals, most TCR sequences turned up only very rarely across donors. The cohort was sequenced for TCR beta chains only, and without alpha or paired-chain data the features that could be detected were limited. According to the authors, the approach could potentially be generalized to other disease states and immunological phenotypes. The earlier analysis of around 600 of the donors excluded roughly 17 rarely observed V segments, including chromosome 9 orphons, because counts were too low. Because HLA typing was unavailable for some donors at each locus, only the typed subset was used in association tests. The classifier was reported to diagnose cytomegalovirus status with high specificity and sensitivity in both the original cohort and the validation cohort. A cluster of highly shared sequence variants was judged likely to be a technical artifact of the sequencing pipeline. A further reported finding was that TCR beta sequences accurately predicted the HLA-A and HLA-B alleles for most subjects in the first cohort. A later genetic analysis reported fewer N-insertions in productive TCRs among donors in an Asian-associated ancestry cluster than the approximately 700-donor mean. Broadly in line with IMGT annotations, most TCR beta V segments showed up in productive rearrangements about 90% or about 30% of the time in an earlier analysis of around 600 of the donors. Correlated functional status among segregating V segments might be attributable to linkage disequilibrium, but an unknown experimental factor could not be ruled out. Compared with equally common non-associated chains, HLA-associated TCR beta chains in a later analysis were more clonally expanded and had lower generation probabilities. In a later analysis, over 15,000 TCR beta sequences were associated with specific HLA alleles at a false discovery rate of 0.05.

Comment on this clone: Its specific antigen is unknown. Base qualities were left out, and no much larger clone turns up one base away.

The cohort was made up of approximately 670 healthy bone marrow donors. At the time of sampling, every cohort member was nominally healthy, though immune exposures that went unrecorded were likely present. The donor tested CMV seropositive, placing the donor among the roughly 270 seropositive members of the cohort. Each donor provided a peripheral blood sample, and peripheral blood mononuclear cells were used for TCR beta sequencing. Genomic DNA was extracted from the blood cell samples with the Qiagen DNeasy Blood Extraction Kit. V is reduced by 0 bases and J by 4 bases, leaving a spacing of 7 bases between them. Measured from the cysteine to the phenylalanine, the CDR3 is 13 residues long. Just CDR3 DNA is preserved here, 39 bases in frame from base 1. Library generation was performed with the immunoSEQ multiplex PCR assay. For the multiplex PCR, a mixture combining 60 forward primers for TCR Vbeta segments and 13 reverse primers for TCR Jbeta segments was used. Amplification of the CDR3 region of rearranged TCR beta genes was performed with a multiplex PCR assay on genomic DNA. The amplified TCR beta libraries were sequenced on the Illumina HiSeq System as 87-base-pair reads. From the authors' description of their analysis: A later analysis counted about 80 million unique TCR beta chains across the roughly 700 repertoires, and approximately 11 million of these chains were shared by at least two donors. Raw reads were error-corrected and collapsed into unique sequences with a nearest-neighbor algorithm that merged closely related sequences to remove PCR and sequencing errors. CDR3 sequences were aligned to IMGT reference sequences to assign V, D and J gene segments. Each retained sequence needed at least a six-nucleotide match to both a V gene segment and a J gene segment. A rearrangement counted as productive if the CDR3 had no stop codons and remained in frame with V and J, and every other rearrangement counted as non-productive. Following IMGT convention, CDR3 was defined as the stretch from the second conserved V-encoded cysteine up to the conserved J-encoded phenylalanine. The earlier analysis of about 610 of the donors excluded sequences that lacked an unambiguous match to a single V gene segment. An earlier analysis of 500 to 700 of the donors classified V segments as functional when productive rearrangements were above 56.7% and as segregating when the standard deviation between donors was above 5%. To diagnose cytomegalovirus status from the catalog of TCR beta chain sequences, a statistical classification framework was built. In a later analysis, V and J genes were assigned by comparing TCR nucleotide sequences against IMGT/GENE-DB human TR gene sequences. In a later analysis, CDR3 sequences and most-parsimonious VDJ recombination scenarios were assigned using the TCRdist pipeline. A later analysis defined each TCR beta chain by its CDR3 amino acid sequence plus V-gene family, and excluded reads lacking a unique V-gene family. To address suspected cross-contamination and a sequencing artifact, a later analysis removed approximately 590 highly shared, low-generation-probability nucleotide sequences. A later analysis calculated a clonal expansion index for each public chain from normalized within-repertoire ranks of inferred template counts. In a later analysis, generation probabilities were computed with a VDJ recombination model fitted to out-of-frame rearrangements, and the resulting probabilities were checked against IGoR. Hypergeometric tests were used in a later analysis to score TCR-TCR, TCR-HLA and TCR-CMV co-occurrence, with a repertoire-size bias correction applied to the TCR pairs. False discovery rates were estimated in a later analysis by permuting HLA or CMV assignments 20 times. A later analysis grouped co-occurring TCRs with DBSCAN, adding TCRdist sequence similarity when clustering within HLA-allele-positive subsets. Repertoires with fewer than 30,000 or more than 120,000 public chains, plus five repertoires with anomalous nucleotide sharing, were excluded from co-occurrence clustering. Held by TCRdb, this immuneACCESS table contains in-frame sequences only and omits some clones. Under half of the omission traces to an unresolved V gene where checked; the cause of the rest is unknown. From that table come the V and J calls and clone size; the DNA was used to work out D and trimming. Recorded for this sample are about 100,000 clones; 60% to 80% of them occurred a single time. In total, the top ten clones hold approximately 4.3% of the sample.

The sequenced material came from PBMCs. This clonotype was obtained from a woman in her late teens or twenties in good health and CMV-seropositive. The V and J genes are TRBV5-3 and TRBJ1-2; the D gene is not confidently resolved. TRBV5-3 is sorted into the ORF group, with uncertain function. For the CDR3, the sequence is CARSLGGRYGYTF. The DNA reads TGTGCCAGAAGCTTGGGTGGGCGCTATGGCTACACCTTC.